The 5 T cell receptor beta chains given below trace back to one sample, sequenced in a study of CXCR3-negative and CXCR3-positive naive CD8 T cells. 5' RACE that incorporated UMI labels was used to prepare the TRB cDNA libraries. One entry per CDR3 protein, without DNA, is what TCRdb gives after re-calling the 5' RACE reads. This table holds about 41,000 distinct CDR3 sequences. The specimen was naive CXCR3- CD8+ T cells from blood. Sample subset: CD45RO-CCR7+CD27+CD95- naive CD8+ T cells lacking CXCR3 (TNR3-). The origin of the receptors is a human donor in good health. Some clones in this sample may be carry-over from other donors' samples.

This rearrangement joins TRBV12-3 or TRBV12-4 to TRBJ2-1. This CDR3 has 12 residues. CDR3 loop: CASSPTWNEQFF.

V and J are TRBV20-1 and TRBJ2-4; TCRdb selects TRBD1, and the lack of DNA leaves this call unchecked. The CDR3 covers 11 residues. Germline CDR1 and CDR2: DFQATT and SNEGSKA (reference sequence). The CDR3: CSAPGGEIQYF.

The CDR3 sequence is CRNPKGDYTGELFF. The chain combines TRBV29-1 with TRBJ2-2; with no DNA, the TCRdb D assignment of TRBD1 cannot be verified. Germline values: CDR1 SQVTM, CDR2 ANQGSEA. The CDR3 is 14 amino acids.

The V gene is TRBV29-1, the J gene TRBJ2-1; TCRdb indicates TRBD1, and absent DNA this call remains unverified. In germline, CDR1 is SQVTM, CDR2 ANQGSEA. There are 16 residues in the CDR3. The CDR3 is CSSMLSPGQSVDEQFF.

The genes are TRBV29-1 and TRBJ2-2; TCRdb indicates TRBD1, and absent DNA this call remains unverified. Germline V CDR1 and CDR2: SQVTM, ANQGSEA. There are 13 residues in the CDR3. This CDR3 is CSVAGDNTGELFF.